The clone carrying this T cell receptor (beta chain) appeared a single time. The antigen is undetermined. Patients were adults with ileal or ileocolonic Crohn's disease needing resection. This specimen comes from a study of T cell repertoires in ileal Crohn's disease. Study-wide background: All patients had surgery for stricturing (around 60%) or penetrating (around 39%) disease.

The method was immunoSEQ multiplex PCR; TCRdb's version includes in-frame clones alone and lacks a portion of them. The data contain 15,000 to 20,000 clones, approximately 94% of them singletons. Study outcomes and limitations: Sorted CD8 T cells held more high-frequency clones than CD4.

Trimming cost V 4 bases and J 5 bases; bases outside gene matches: 7. The V gene's germline CDR1 is SGHRS and CDR2 YFSETQ. CDR3 size: 14 residues. V is TRBV5-1 and J is TRBJ2-5, with 8 bases identical to TRBD1. The sequence came from an adult with Crohn's disease. Sequenced input: ileal tissue. For the CDR3, the DNA is TGCGCCAGCAGCGTAGGACAGGGAGTGGAGACCCAGTACTTC. Its translation is CASSVGQGVETQYF.